Each of the 16 T cell receptor beta chains below was sequenced from the same sample in a study of metastatic and nonmetastatic thyroid tumors. Among the patients, none had received any treatment before thyroid surgery. Via MiXCR, TCRdb re-called the PCR reads. The repertoire holds approximately 15,000 clones, with less than 25% as singletons. Source material: adjacent normal tissue. The receptors were gathered from a female donor with papillary thyroid cancer or a benign thyroid nodule (not recorded which). Some clones in this sample may be carry-over from other donors' samples.

The chain links TRBV28 to TRBJ2-2; D is perhaps TRBD2 (6 bases). Germline loops: CDR1 MDHEN, CDR2 SYDVKM. The V gene lost 4 bases and the J gene lost 5 bases, with 17 bases spanning the gap. The CDR3 is 16 residues long. CDR3 protein: CASSWSREMGTGELFF. Written as DNA, the CDR3 is TGTGCCAGCAGTTGGTCACGGGAGATGGGTACCGGGGAGCTGTTTTTT.

The chain carries TRBV11-1 and TRBJ2-3; D is tentatively TRBD1 or TRBD2 (7 bases each). Germline V CDR1 and CDR2: SGHAT, FQDESV (reference sequence). Trimming removed 4 bases at V and 3 bases at J, with 14 bases between. CDR3 length equals 15 residues. In DNA, the CDR3 is TGTGCCAGCAGCTCAGGGGGGGACTCGACAGATACGCAGTATTTT. Protein: CASSSGGDSTDTQYF.

V and J are TRBV12-3 or TRBV12-4 and TRBJ2-2, with TRBD2 matching over 11 bases. V shed 6 bases, J shed 6 bases, and the junction held 3 bases outside the gene matches. The length of the CDR3 is 14 residues. CDR3 in amino acids: CASRLSGRAGELFF. CDR3 sequence (DNA): TGTGCCAGCAGGCTTAGCGGGAGGGCCGGGGAGCTGTTTTTT.

This clone was found once. The chain carries TRBV10-3 and TRBJ2-2, with 10 bases aligning to TRBD2. The germline gives CDR1 ENHRY, CDR2 SYGVKD. This CDR3 region has 14 residues. The V segment lost 8 bases and the J segment 6 bases; nucleotides outside the gene matches: 6. CDR3 nucleotide sequence: TGTGCCATCGGATCTAGCGGGAGTCCCGGGGAGCTGTTTTTT. Translated: CAIGSSGSPGELFF.

This clone was counted a few times. The chain employs TRBV27 and TRBJ2-1; 12 positions match TRBD2. J gave up 4 bases and V 10 bases, and 8 bases lay outside the gene matches. Germline lookup yields CDR1 MNHEY and CDR2 SMNVEV (reference sequence). The CDR3 length is 15 residues. The CDR3 bases are TGTGCCAAGACCTCCGGGACTAGCGGGTACAATGAGCAGTTCTTC. It codes for CAKTSGTSGYNEQFF.

The chain couples TRBV12-3 or TRBV12-4 to TRBJ2-7; no firm D call. V was pared by 3 bases and J by 2 bases, with 5 bases between. This CDR3 contains 12 residues. The CDR3 loop reads CASSLSPYEQYF. The CDR3 DNA follows: TGTGCCAGCAGTTTGTCCCCCTACGAGCAGTACTTC.

This sequence joins TRBV7-3 and TRBJ2-1; TRBD2 might be the D (6 bases). The germline CDR1 and CDR2 sequences are SGHTA and FQGTGA. The CDR3 loop spans 15 amino acids. Between the trimmed V and J ends, which lost 6 bases and 2 bases, there was a span of 14 bases. DNA of the CDR3: TGTGCCAGCAGTCTCGGAGGGCCTACCTACAATGAGCAGTTCTTC. Amino acid sequence: CASSLGGPTYNEQFF.

V gene TRBV20-1 combines with J gene TRBJ1-6, with TRBD1 matching over 7 bases. This CDR3 is built from 18 residues. The J segment lost 6 bases and the V segment lost 3 bases, leaving 17 bases of the junction unmatched. Germline CDR1 DFQATT, CDR2 SNEGSKA (reference sequence). The CDR3 sequence: CSARRTGGLNVLNSPLHF. The DNA of the CDR3 is TGCAGTGCTAGGCGGACAGGAGGGCTCAACGTACTTAATTCACCCCTCCACTTT.

The rearrangement links TRBV2 to TRBJ1-2, with 8 nucleotides matching TRBD1. Trimming took 6 bases from V and 2 from J; bases not matched to a gene: 17. This CDR3 is 18 amino acids long. Germline V lookup: CDR1 SNHLY, CDR2 FYNNEI. CDR3 residues: CASRKGVAGGRENYGYTF. For the CDR3, the DNA is TGTGCCAGCAGGAAGGGGGTTGCAGGGGGCCGGGAAAACTATGGCTACACCTTC.

The CDR3 spells CASIPRLAGNYNEQFF. CDR3 DNA sequence: TGTGCCAGCATCCCGCGACTAGCGGGGAACTACAATGAGCAGTTCTTC. The chain couples TRBV11-2 to TRBJ2-1; 11 positions agree with TRBD2. This CDR3 is 16 amino acids long. Trimming cost V 7 bases and J 3 bases; bases outside gene matches: 8. Germline assignment: CDR1 SGHAT and CDR2 FQNNGV.

This clone was observed a few times. V is TRBV6-4 and J is TRBJ2-3, with 11 bases identical to TRBD1. CDR1 is MRHNA, CDR2 SNTAGT, per germline. The CDR3 loop spans 14 amino acids. Trimming took 4 bases from V and 4 from J; bases not matched to a gene: 1. The CDR3 is CASSGTGGADTQYF. The CDR3 DNA sequence: TGTGCCAGCAGTGGGACAGGGGGCGCAGATACGCAGTATTTT.

This clone turned up a few times. This sequence joins TRBV27 and TRBJ1-6, with D possibly TRBD1 on 5 matching bases. Germline V CDR1 and CDR2: MNHEY, SMNVEV (reference sequence). V was clipped by 7 bases and J by 0 bases, with 13 bases between them. The CDR3 totals 16 residues. CDR3 residues: CASIGELLSYNSPLHF. The CDR3 region has the DNA TGTGCCAGCATAGGGGAACTCCTCTCCTATAATTCACCCCTCCACTTT.

In this sample, this clone turned up a few times. The chain recombines TRBV5-1 with TRBJ2-2; TRBD2 matches at 7 bases. Germline CDR1 reads SGHRS; CDR2 reads YFSETQ. Unmatched junction bases numbered 11, after V lost 6 bases and J lost 3 bases. This CDR3 is 16 amino acids long. The DNA for the CDR3 is TGCGCCAGCAAAATCGTCAGCGGGATAGACACCGGGGAGCTGTTTTTT. Amino acid sequence: CASKIVSGIDTGELFF.

J is TRBJ2-7 and V is TRBV20-1; D tentatively reads TRBD1 or TRBD2 (6 bases each). The ends were cut back, 0 bases at V and 5 bases at J, with 14 bases in the middle. Germline loops: CDR1 DFQATT, CDR2 SNEGSKA (reference sequence). The CDR3 spans 14 residues. The CDR3 loop is CSARDEGGLHEQYF. Written as DNA, the CDR3 is TGCAGTGCTAGAGATGAAGGGGGGCTGCACGAGCAGTACTTC.

V is TRBV5-1 and J is TRBJ2-3, with 7 bases aligning to TRBD2. Per germline, CDR1 SGHRS and CDR2 YFSETQ. The J segment lost 3 bases and the V segment lost 0 bases, leaving 4 bases of the junction unmatched. The length of the CDR3 is 15 residues. DNA of the CDR3: TGCGCCAGCAGCTTGGAGCAGCGGGGAACAGATACGCAGTATTTT. Its protein is CASSLEQRGTDTQYF.

This clone came up a few times. The chain recombines TRBV6-5 with TRBJ2-7; D is perhaps TRBD2 (5 bases). Germline CDR1 is MNHEY and CDR2 is SVGAGI. Trimming cost V 4 bases and J 4 bases, with 17 bases left between them. This CDR3 spans 15 amino acids. The CDR3 nucleotides read TGTGCCAGCAGTTTTGAGAGCGTGAGGGTATACGAGCAGTACTTC. Its translation: CASSFESVRVYEQYF.